A selection of T cell receptor beta chains follows, all from one sample in a study of blood T cell repertoires in COVID-19. TCRdb keeps only in-frame clones here, not all; method: immunoSEQ multiplex PCR. The table has roughly 100,000 clones, more than 80% seen once. The sequenced sample was peripheral blood. The receptors here all came from a woman at least 80 years old with acute or convalescent COVID-19. CDR3s include the opening cysteine and the closing phenylalanine or tryptophan. The D gene is left open where the match is weak. A row's size may be missing; if present it is once, few, many or a size class.

TRBD1	-	TRBV28	TRBJ2-7	TGTGCCAGCAGTTTACCTCCGGGACAGGGGTGGGACGAGCAGTACTTC	CASSLPPGQGWDEQYF
TRBD1	-	TRBV5-6	TRBJ1-6	TGTGCCAGCAGCCTGACAGGGACTGTCTCACCCCTCCACTTT	CASSLTGTVSPLHF
-	-	TRBV19	TRBJ2-5	TGTGCCAGTAGTTGGACAGTGGTAGAGACCCAGTACTTC	CASSWTVVETQYF
-	-	TRBV10-3	TRBJ1-2	TGTGCCATCAGGGGTACGACAGACTATGGCTACACCTTC	CAIRGTTDYGYTF
-	-	TRBV6-2/TRBV6-3	TRBJ1-1	TGTGCCAGCAGTTACCTGAGAGGGTCCACTGAAGCTTTCTTT	CASSYLRGSTEAFF
TRBD1	-	TRBV11-2	TRBJ2-1	TGTGCCAGCGGATTTATTGGGACAGGGCTCTACAATGAGCAGTTCTTC	CASGFIGTGLYNEQFF
-	-	TRBV5-6	TRBJ2-2	TGTGCCAGCAGCTTGAACAGGGAGCTGTTTTTT	CASSLNRELFF
-	-	TRBV9	TRBJ1-1	TGTGCCAGCAAGGGGGGGCCGAACACTGAAGCTTTCTTT	CASKGGPNTEAFF
-	-	TRBV5-1	TRBJ2-7	TGCGCCAGCACAATGGGTGGCAGGGGCTGGGAAGAGCAGTACTTC	CASTMGGRGWEEQYF
TRBD1	-	TRBV6-5	TRBJ1-6	TGTGCCAGCAGTTCGGACAGGGGGCCAACCAATTCACCCCTCCACTTT	CASSSDRGPTNSPLHF
TRBD1	few	TRBV10-3	TRBJ2-7	TGTGCCATCAGTGGTGGGACAGCTTACGAGCAGTACTTC	CAISGGTAYEQYF
TRBD1	-	TRBV5-6	TRBJ2-1	TGTGCCAGCAGCTTGCCGACAGGGCCGGGTGAGCAGTTCTTC	CASSLPTGPGEQFF
-	-	TRBV4-1	TRBJ1-1	TGCGCCAGCAGCCAAGGAGCGGGGGCATACACTGAAGCTTTCTTT	CASSQGAGAYTEAFF
TRBD1	-	TRBV4-1	TRBJ1-2	TGCGCCAGCAGCCAAGAACCGGGACAGGGGTACCAAGGCTACACCTTC	CASSQEPGQGYQGYTF
TRBD2	-	TRBV5-1	TRBJ2-1	TGCGCCAGCAGCTTGGGACTAGCGGTGAGATCTGAGCAGTTCTTC	CASSLGLAVRSEQFF
-	-	TRBV7-9	TRBJ1-1	TGTGCCAGCAGCTCCGGACGGGGGTCCACTGAAGCTTTCTTT	CASSSGRGSTEAFF